Below, 20 T cell receptor beta chains from the same sample are listed, as sequenced in a study of blood T cell repertoires in COVID-19. The data were produced by immunoSEQ multiplex PCR, yet TCRdb's version contains in-frame clones alone and is incomplete. The data contain 130,000 to 150,000 clones, 80% to 90% of them singletons. The sequenced sample was peripheral blood. The origin of the receptors is a woman aged 55-69 years with COVID-19, enrolled during active disease.

This clone was observed a handful of times. The rearrangement joins TRBV2 to TRBJ1-2, with 7 bases identical to TRBD1. The CDR3 covers 13 residues. Germline loops: CDR1 SNHLY, CDR2 FYNNEI. Losses at the gene ends were 8 bases for V and 1 base for J; bases not matched to a gene: 4. CDR3 sequence reads: CASRQGYNYGYTF. Written as DNA, the CDR3 is TGTGCCAGCCGACAGGGCTATAACTATGGCTACACCTTC.

The genes are TRBV5-4 and TRBJ2-5; 9 bases fit TRBD2. Per germline, CDR1 SGHNT and CDR2 YYREEE (reference sequence). With V trimmed by 0 bases and J by 2 bases, 2 bases remained unmatched. The CDR3 runs to 15 residues. CDR3 protein: CASSLGGGAQETQYF. In DNA, the CDR3 is TGTGCCAGCAGCTTGGGCGGGGGGGCACAAGAGACCCAGTACTTC.

V and J are TRBV5-1 and TRBJ2-3; maybe TRBD2 (7 bases). The CDR3 spans 16 residues. Trimming shortened V by 4 bases and J by 1 base, and 16 bases separated the two germline ends. Germline V gene data show CDR1 as SGHRS and CDR2 as YFSETQ. The CDR3 sequence: CASSPRGGDGTDTQYF. In DNA, the CDR3 is TGCGCCAGCAGCCCTAGGGGGGGAGATGGCACAGATACGCAGTATTTT.

This sequence joins TRBV27 and TRBJ1-6; no clear D gene. This CDR3 region has 12 residues. Per the germline V gene, CDR1 is MNHEY and CDR2 is SMNVEV (reference sequence). V was shortened by 5 bases and J by 10 bases, with 9 bases between the two germline ends. The DNA for the CDR3 is TGTGCCAGCAGTCCGCCGCGGTCACCCCTCCACTTT. Translated, it gives CASSPPRSPLHF.

V usage is TRBV5-1 and J usage is TRBJ2-3; 7 bases are shared with TRBD1. Germline CDR1 SGHRS, CDR2 YFSETQ. Losses at the gene ends were 0 bases for V and 8 bases for J; bases not matched to a gene: 6. The CDR3 consists of 14 residues. CDR3 amino acids: CASSLDRGLGTQYF. DNA of the CDR3: TGCGCCAGCAGCTTGGACAGGGGATTAGGTACGCAGTATTTT.

This rearrangement joins TRBV12-3 or TRBV12-4 to TRBJ1-5; D gene ambiguous. The CDR3 has 13 residues. Trimming pared 5 bases from V and 11 bases from J, leaving 16 bases between. DNA for the CDR3: TGTGCCAGCAGTCTCGGTGGAGGTCTGGCCCAGCATTTT. Encoded protein: CASSLGGGLAQHF.

This chain connects TRBV3-1 (or the pseudogene TRBV3-2) to TRBJ2-1; D remains unclear. The V gene lost 1 base and the J gene lost 7 bases, with 8 bases spanning the gap. This CDR3 contains 13 residues. Looked up from germline, CDR1 is LGHDT and CDR2 is YNNKEL (reference sequence). The chain's CDR3 is CASSQGGGNEQFF. CDR3 sequence (DNA): TGTGCCAGCAGCCAAGGAGGTGGAAATGAGCAGTTCTTC.

The J gene is TRBJ1-2, the V gene TRBV19; TRBD1 matches at 7 bases. The CDR3 is 14 amino acids. V was clipped by 8 bases and J by 6 bases; unmatched bases: 12. CDR1 LNHDA and CDR2 SQIVND come from the germline V gene (reference sequence). Here the CDR3 reads CASFARGRGDGYTF. Written as DNA, the CDR3 is TGTGCCAGTTTCGCCCGTGGCAGGGGGGATGGCTACACCTTC.

As for this clone: The identical CDR3 is also encoded by other nucleotide sequences in the sample. V gene TRBV12-3 or TRBV12-4 combines with J gene TRBJ2-7; D is unresolved. V was cut by 1 base and J by 0 bases, with 4 bases left in between. This CDR3 contains 13 residues. The CDR3, as DNA: TGTGCCAGCAGTTTAGACAGCTCCTACGAGCAGTACTTC. Encoded protein: CASSLDSSYEQYF.

This clone has just a few counts. V gene TRBV11-2 combines with J gene TRBJ1-1; D gene unclear. Trimming took off 2 bases at V and 8 bases at J, with 9 bases between the two ends. The CDR3 consists of 12 residues. CDR1 is SGHAT and CDR2 is FQNNGV in the germline V gene. CDR3 loop: CASSLMAREAFF. The CDR3 nucleotides are TGTGCCAGCAGCTTAATGGCCAGGGAAGCTTTCTTT.

The rearrangement links TRBV5-1 to TRBJ2-5, with 14 bases that match TRBD2. The V gene end was trimmed by 5 bases and the J gene end by 4 bases; junction bases not matched to a gene: 7. The germline gives CDR1 SGHRS, CDR2 YFSETQ. CDR3 length: 16 amino acids. CDR3 loop: CASRRGTSGGGETQYF. The CDR3 nucleotides are TGCGCCAGCAGACGGGGGACTAGCGGGGGCGGAGAGACCCAGTACTTC. Using reference TRBV5-1 and TRBJ2-5 for the parts outside the CDR3, the full variable domain is KAGVTQTPRYLIKTRGQQVTLSCSPISGHRSVSWYQQTPGQGLQFLFEYFSETQRNKGNFPGRFSGRQFSNSRSEMNVSTLELGDSALYLCASRRGTSGGGETQYFGPGTRLLVL.

This chain's CDR3 is CASTKVLAGIGTGELFF. The CDR3 nucleotides read TGTGCCAGCACCAAGGTCCTAGCGGGGATCGGGACCGGGGAGCTGTTTTTT. The chain couples TRBV7-3 to TRBJ2-2; 9 bases line up with TRBD2. Germline-derived CDR1 and CDR2 are SGHTA and FQGTGA. The V segment lost 7 bases and the J segment 5 bases; nucleotides outside the gene matches: 14. The CDR3 extends over 17 amino acids.

To note about this clone: The same CDR3 can be traced to other DNA sequences in this sample. The chain links TRBV7-3 to TRBJ2-2; 7 bases fit TRBD2. V was clipped by 5 bases and J by 1 base; unmatched bases: 7. The CDR3 is 16 residues long. The V gene's germline CDR1 is SGHTA and CDR2 FQGTGA. CDR3 region: CASSAWGGQNTGELFF. In nucleotides, the CDR3 is TGTGCCAGCAGCGCCTGGGGGGGTCAGAACACCGGGGAGCTGTTTTTT.

The chain employs TRBV6-5 and TRBJ2-3, with D possibly matching TRBD2 (5 bases). V lost 4 bases, J lost 4 bases, and 6 bases lay in between. Germline CDR1 is MNHEY and CDR2 is SVGAGI. The length of the CDR3 is 12 residues. The CDR3 DNA reads as TGTGCCAGCAGTTCGGGATCAGATACGCAGTATTTT. The encoded protein is CASSSGSDTQYF.

V is TRBV19 and J is TRBJ1-5; no definite D call. This CDR3 has 14 residues. The germline V gene has CDR1 LNHDA and CDR2 SQIVND (reference sequence). The V end was cut by 10 bases, the J end by 7 bases, with 20 bases between. The CDR3 is CATSPLGTGQPQHF. DNA for the CDR3: TGTGCCACCTCCCCATTGGGAACGGGACAGCCCCAGCATTTT. The variable domain in full, completed from reference TRBV19 and TRBJ1-5, reads DGGITQSPKYLFRKEGQNVTLSCEQNLNHDAMYWYRQDPGQGLRLIYYSQIVNDFQKGDIAEGYSVSREKKESFPLTVTSAQKNPTAFYLCATSPLGTGQPQHFGDGTRLSIL.

The genes are TRBV11-2 and TRBJ2-7, with 8 bases that match TRBD1. The V segment lost 1 base and the J segment 6 bases; nucleotides outside the gene matches: 5. This CDR3 region has 14 residues. Germline V gives CDR1 SGHAT, CDR2 FQNNGV. For the CDR3, the DNA is TGTGCCAGCAGCTTAGTACAGGGGGTAGGCGAGCAGTACTTC. Its protein product is CASSLVQGVGEQYF.

The V call is TRBV7-3, the J call TRBJ2-2; D possibly corresponds to TRBD1 (6 bases). V was pared by 3 bases and J by 1 base, with 12 bases between. This CDR3 is 16 amino acids long. Germline V gene sequence: CDR1 SGHTA, CDR2 FQGTGA. CDR3 nucleotides: TGTGCCAGCAGCTTGTTCAGGGGAGTGAACACCGGGGAGCTGTTTTTT. This codes for CASSLFRGVNTGELFF. Supplemented by reference TRBV7-3 and TRBJ2-2, the full variable domain reads GAGVSQTPSNKVTEKGKYVELRCDPISGHTALYWYRQSLGQGPEFLIYFQGTGAADDSGLPNDRFFAVRPEGSVSTLKIQRTERGDSAVYLCASSLFRGVNTGELFFGEGSRLTVL.

This chain uses TRBV11-2 with TRBJ2-1; D might be TRBD1 (7 bases). Germline V gives CDR1 SGHAT, CDR2 FQNNGV. The CDR3 sequence is 13 residues long. V gave up 7 bases and J gave up 7 bases, with 14 bases separating them. Here the CDR3 reads CASIDRAGNEQFF. CDR3 sequence (DNA): TGTGCCAGCATCGACAGGGCGGGGAATGAGCAGTTCTTC.

J is TRBJ2-7 and V is TRBV27, with D possibly being TRBD1 (6 bases). This CDR3 contains 14 residues. Germline-derived CDR1 and CDR2 are MNHEY and SMNVEV (reference sequence). V lost 5 bases, J lost 0 bases, and 11 bases lay in between. The CDR3 DNA follows: TGTGCCAGCAGTCCCAGGACAGCCTCCTACGAGCAGTACTTC. Protein: CASSPRTASYEQYF.

V and J are TRBV5-1 and TRBJ2-5; 8 bases map to TRBD1. Germline CDR1 and CDR2: SGHRS and YFSETQ. V shed 4 bases and J 5 bases; nucleotides not matched to a gene: 4. The CDR3 totals 13 residues. The CDR3 sequence is CASSAGGLETQYF. The CDR3 coding sequence is TGCGCCAGCAGCGCAGGGGGCTTGGAGACCCAGTACTTC.